This T cell receptor beta chain emerged from a study of PD-L1 blockade in urothelial cancer. For the study at large: Blood samples had a median of 141,255 T cells, tens of thousands of unique TCRs, and clonality about 0.074.

The time point is: pretreatment peripheral blood. Germline V gene sequence: CDR1 SGHRS, CDR2 YFSETQ. The CDR3 spans 15 residues. V shed 2 bases and J shed 0 bases, with 9 bases lying between them. The protocol was immunoSEQ multiplex PCR, while the TCRdb copy is restricted to in-frame clones and leaves out a portion. Of tens of thousands of clones listed, 65% to 90% were seen once; the top ten hold around a sixth. The chain recombines TRBV5-1 with TRBJ1-5; unclear D gene. The TCR was taken from a man between 65 and 85 years old with urothelial cancer. Specimen: PBMCs, collected around atezolizumab (anti-PD-L1) treatment. Written as DNA, the CDR3 is TGCGCCAGCAGCTTAAGCCCAAGTAGCAATCAGCCCCAGCATTTT. Encoded protein: CASSLSPSSNQPQHF.